This T cell receptor (beta chain) was recovered during a study of response to subunit inactivated influenza vaccine. Study-wide findings and caveats: The authors proposed limited new T cell recruitment per seasonal influenza vaccination.

This clonotype was seen at least ten times. Its antigen is undetermined. TCRdb used MiXCR to reprocess the RT-PCR reads, holding one entry per CDR3 protein. The sample shows about 700,000 distinct CDR3 sequences, around 14% of them seen only once. The source of this sequence is a man aged 50 to 59 who received an inactivated influenza vaccine. Here the sequenced sample was PBMCs from blood, taken 14 to 15 days before vaccination.

The CDR3: CSVEGADPGLAGGSYNEQFF. CDR3 nucleotide sequence: TGCAGCGTTGAAGGGGCGGACCCGGGACTAGCGGGAGGATCCTACAATGAGCAGTTCTTC. The genes are TRBV29-1 and TRBJ2-1; TRBD2 agrees at 15 bases. CDR3 size: 20 residues. Germline trimming cut 1 base from V and 1 base from J; bases unmatched to any gene: 11. Germline values: CDR1 SQVTM, CDR2 ANQGSEA.